Listed here are 3 T cell receptor beta chains from one sample, sequenced in a study of shared clonotypes between healthy human individuals. TCRdb's copy holds only in-frame clones and misses some; the assay was immunoSEQ multiplex PCR. The sample has 1 million to 1.2 million clones; roughly 77% are singletons. Sequenced material: memory CD4+ T cells from PBMCs. Regarding subset: CD45RA-negative fraction. These receptors all stem from a man aged 18 to 29 in good health. Some clones in this sample may be carry-over from other donors' samples.

A note on this clone: Other DNA sequences in the sample encode the same CDR3. The V call is TRBV6-1, the J call TRBJ2-1; TRBD1 agrees at 7 bases. The V gene's germline CDR1 is MNHNS and CDR2 SASEGT. The CDR3 consists of 12 residues. J gave up 7 bases and V 4 bases, and 1 base lay outside the gene matches. CDR3 loop: CASSARGNEQFF. In DNA form, the CDR3 reads TGTGCCAGCAGTGCCAGGGGGAATGAGCAGTTCTTC.

This clone was recorded once. The chain has TRBV7-3 and TRBJ1-1; unclear D gene. Between the trimmed V and J ends, which lost 1 base and 4 bases, there was a span of 13 bases. Germline V lookup: CDR1 SGHTA, CDR2 FQGTGA. CDR3 length: 15 residues. The CDR3 here is CASSLRAPDTTEAFF. CDR3 nucleotides: TGTGCCAGCAGCTTAAGGGCGCCAGATACCACTGAAGCTTTCTTT. Looking up the rest from reference TRBV7-3 and TRBJ1-1 gives the full variable domain: GAGVSQTPSNKVTEKGKYVELRCDPISGHTALYWYRQSLGQGPEFLIYFQGTGAADDSGLPNDRFFAVRPEGSVSTLKIQRTERGDSAVYLCASSLRAPDTTEAFFGQGTRLTVV.

This clone was seen a few times. The V gene is TRBV4-2, the J gene TRBJ1-1, with D perhaps TRBD1 (5 bases). CDR1 and CDR2 from the germline V gene are LGHNA and YNFKEQ. Trimming stripped 3 bases from V and 6 bases from J, with 17 bases between. The CDR3 length is 15 residues. The CDR3 loop reads CASSQDVGGWSEAFF. The DNA for the CDR3 is TGTGCCAGCAGCCAGGACGTTGGGGGGTGGTCTGAAGCTTTCTTT.